The T cell receptor (beta chain) described here comes from a study of blood T cells in healthy people across ages. Broader study findings: Significant beta diversity loss was already apparent by age approximately 42, declining roughly linearly.

Through a sample-barcoded 5' primer and a J-beta primer mix, a second PCR was run for about 6 to 11 cycles. Via MiXCR, TCRdb re-called the 5' RACE reads, giving one row per CDR3 protein. The sample consists of hundreds of thousands of distinct CDR3 sequences, roughly three fifths of them appearing once. As to this clonotype: Its specificity is unknown.

The clonotype was recovered from a man aged 35-49 years in good health. The sample taken for sequencing was blood.

The CDR3 reads CSARRDRGSAEAFF. The CDR3 DNA sequence: TGCAGTGCTAGACGAGACAGGGGTAGCGCTGAAGCTTTCTTT. The chain employs TRBV20-1 and TRBJ1-1; 8 bases fit TRBD1. J gave up 6 bases and V 2 bases, and 8 bases lay outside the gene matches. Germline CDR1 is DFQATT and CDR2 is SNEGSKA (reference sequence). The CDR3 is 14 amino acids.